The 32 T cell receptor beta chains presented below share a single source sample, sequenced in a study of T cell responses to AZD1222 COVID-19 vaccine. Generated by immunoSEQ multiplex PCR, the TCRdb table keeps only in-frame clones and is missing some. This table has roughly 150,000 clones, 88% appearing once. The sample in question was peripheral blood, obtained on day 0 of AZD1222 vaccination. These receptors were taken from an adult in good health.

The rearrangement links TRBV3-1 (or the pseudogene TRBV3-2) to TRBJ2-7; D ambiguous. Trimming left V 4 bases short and J 3 bases short, with 25 bases between. This CDR3 comprises 18 residues. Germline V lookup: CDR1 LGHDT, CDR2 YNNKEL (reference sequence). The CDR3, as DNA: TGTGCCAGCAGCCGAGCCCCCCTCAGCTGGCGGAATATCTACGAGCAGTACTTC. The encoded protein is CASSRAPLSWRNIYEQYF.

This chain uses TRBV23-1 with TRBJ1-3; 8 bases line up with TRBD1. TRBV23-1 qualifies as an ORF whose function is uncertain. There are 18 residues in the CDR3. After removal of 0 bases from V and 4 bases from J, the junction contained 11 bases not matched to a gene. Written as DNA, the CDR3 is TGCGCCAGCAGTCAATCGAGGGGACAGGCCCCCCGAGGAAACACCATATATTTT. Translating gives CASSQSRGQAPRGNTIYF.

This clone has just one count. The rearrangement uses TRBV10-2 and TRBJ2-7; D is possibly TRBD2 (5 bases). This CDR3 region has 15 residues. The V gene lost 3 bases and the J gene lost 0 bases, with 12 bases spanning the gap. CDR1 is WSHSY and CDR2 is SAAADI in the germline V gene. The CDR3 sequence is CASSDPGTVSYEQYF. CDR3 nucleotide sequence: TGCGCCAGCAGTGACCCGGGAACCGTCTCCTACGAGCAGTACTTC.

The rearrangement joins TRBV2 to TRBJ1-1; TRBD1 might be the D (6 bases). Per germline, CDR1 SNHLY and CDR2 FYNNEI. CDR3 size: 17 residues. V was pared by 8 bases and J by 0 bases, with 22 bases between. As DNA, the CDR3 is TGTGCCAGCGGGACACCCGGGGGGGGTCTCATGAACACTGAAGCTTTCTTT. Its protein is CASGTPGGGLMNTEAFF.

The chain recombines TRBV5-6 with TRBJ2-1; 7 bases fit TRBD1. Germline CDR1 SGHDT, CDR2 YYEEEE. The CDR3 is 15 residues long. The ends lost 3 bases at V and 6 bases at J; junction bases unmatched: 9. In DNA form, the CDR3 reads TGTGCCAGCAGCTCCCCGGGACAGCATGTCAATGAGCAGTTCTTC. This sequence encodes CASSSPGQHVNEQFF.

On this clone: This CDR3 is also generated by other DNA sequences in the sample. This sequence joins TRBV9 and TRBJ2-7; a possible D gene is TRBD1 (7 bases). The CDR3 consists of 15 residues. Germline V CDR1 and CDR2: SGDLS, YYNGEE. Between the trimmed V and J ends, which lost 0 bases and 1 base, there was a span of 11 bases. The CDR3 DNA is TGTGCCAGCAGCGTAGCGGCAGGGGGGTCCTACGAGCAGTACTTC. Translated, it gives CASSVAAGGSYEQYF.

This chain links TRBV10-3 with TRBJ1-2, with 9 bases aligning to TRBD1. V shed 7 bases and J 6 bases; nucleotides not matched to a gene: 3. Germline V lookup: CDR1 ENHRY, CDR2 SYGVKD. The length of the CDR3 is 12 residues. The CDR3 is CAITRTGDGYTF. CDR3 coding DNA: TGTGCCATCACCAGGACAGGGGATGGCTACACCTTC.

This rearrangement joins TRBV5-1 to TRBJ2-7, with 9 bases identical to TRBD2. V dropped 4 bases and J dropped 0; count of bases not matched to a gene: 5. This CDR3 has 15 amino acids. The germline gives CDR1 SGHRS, CDR2 YFSETQ. The CDR3 protein is CASSPAGGPSYEQYF. CDR3 sequence (DNA): TGCGCCAGCAGCCCGGCGGGGGGGCCCTCCTACGAGCAGTACTTC.

This clone was detected once. The chain uses TRBV9 and TRBJ2-1; D is ambiguous. From germline, CDR1 is SGDLS and CDR2 YYNGEE. V shed 0 bases and J shed 7 bases, with 2 bases lying between them. This CDR3 is 11 amino acids long. CDR3 loop: CASSVENEQFF. The CDR3, as DNA: TGTGCCAGCAGCGTAGAAAATGAGCAGTTCTTC.

This clone was observed a handful of times. The chain links TRBV7-2 to TRBJ1-6, with 11 bases aligning to TRBD1. This CDR3 spans 15 amino acids. Germline V gives CDR1 SGHTA, CDR2 FQGNSA. V gave up 5 bases and J gave up 9 bases; unmatched junction bases: 6. The chain's CDR3 is CASSPRDRGFSPLHF. CDR3 coding DNA: TGTGCCAGCAGCCCCCGGGACAGGGGGTTTTCACCCCTCCACTTT.

The chain combines TRBV18 with TRBJ1-2; maybe TRBD1 (5 bases). Per germline, CDR1 KGHSH and CDR2 LQKENI. CDR3 size: 13 residues. V lost 3 bases and J lost 6, with 11 bases in between. In nucleotides, the CDR3 is TGTGCCAGCTCACCTGGGGCAGTAAATGGCTACACCTTC. It yields the protein CASSPGAVNGYTF.

V is TRBV9 and J is TRBJ2-1; 11 positions agree with TRBD2. V lost 0 bases to trimming and J lost 9 bases; unmatched junction nucleotides: 8. The CDR3 runs to 16 residues. Germline V lookup: CDR1 SGDLS, CDR2 YYNGEE. The CDR3 DNA reads as TGTGCCAGCAGCGTAGATAGCGGGAGGGTCGAAAGTGAGCAGTTCTTC. This encodes CASSVDSGRVESEQFF. Using reference TRBV9 and TRBJ2-1 for the parts outside the CDR3, the full variable domain is DSGVTQTPKHLITATGQRVTLRCSPRSGDLSVYWYQQSLDQGLQFLIQYYNGEERAKGNILERFSAQQFPDLHSELNLSSLELGDSALYFCASSVDSGRVESEQFFGPGTRLTVL.

The rearrangement uses TRBV6-5 and TRBJ2-1, with TRBD1 matching over 7 bases. CDR1 and CDR2 (germline): MNHEY, SVGAGI. J lost 3 bases, V lost 6 bases, and 8 bases had no gene match. This CDR3 has 15 residues. The CDR3 region has the DNA TGTGCCAGCAGAAGAACAGGGGCGGACTACAATGAGCAGTTCTTC. This gives the protein CASRRTGADYNEQFF.

The rearrangement links TRBV28 to TRBJ2-1; TRBD2 matches at 7 bases. The CDR3 spans 14 residues. Germline CDR1 MDHEN, CDR2 SYDVKM. After removal of 7 bases from V and 8 bases from J, the junction contained 11 bases not matched to a gene. The DNA of the CDR3 is TGTGCCAGCATTAGCGGGTCCAGGGTCGATGAGCAGTTCTTC. It yields the protein CASISGSRVDEQFF.

The V call is TRBV29-1, the J call TRBJ1-4; D is unclear. This CDR3 is built from 11 residues. From germline, CDR1 is SQVTM and CDR2 ANQGSEA. The V end lost 2 bases, the J end lost 13 bases, and 11 bases lay between the germline ends. CDR3 in DNA: TGCAGCGTTGAATGGTCGGATATACTGTTTTTT. Amino acid sequence: CSVEWSDILFF. Combining the CDR3 with reference TRBV29-1 and TRBJ1-4 gives the whole variable domain SAVISQKPSRDICQRGTSLTIQCQVDSQVTMMFWYRQQPGQSLTLIATANQGSEATYESGFVIDKFPISRPNLTFSTLTVSNMSPEDSSIYLCSVEWSDILFFGSGTQLSVL.

This clone appeared a single time. The J gene is TRBJ2-2, the V gene TRBV7-6; possible D gene TRBD2, 6 bases. Trimming took off 4 bases at V and 9 bases at J, with 21 bases between the two ends. CDR1 and CDR2 (germline): SGHVS, FNYEAQ. The CDR3 covers 16 residues. In nucleotides, the CDR3 is TGTGCCAGCAGCTCCTATCGCGGACTACAACACCGGGAGCTGTTTTTT. Its protein is CASSSYRGLQHRELFF.

This clone has only one observation. This chain connects TRBV12-3 or TRBV12-4 to TRBJ1-2; 7 bases fit TRBD1. With 10 bases clipped from V and 4 bases from J, the junction kept 9 bases outside the gene matches. This CDR3 spans 13 amino acids. The CDR3 region has the DNA TGTGCCATCGTCGACAGGGCTATCTATGGCTACACCTTC. Its translation is CAIVDRAIYGYTF.

The genes are TRBV9 and TRBJ1-5; TRBD1 aligns across 7 bases. V shed 4 bases and J 0 bases; nucleotides not matched to a gene: 4. The CDR3 totals 15 residues. Germline V gives CDR1 SGDLS, CDR2 YYNGEE. In nucleotides, the CDR3 is TGTGCCAGCAGCAAGACAGGGAATAGCAATCAGCCCCAGCATTTT. Its translation: CASSKTGNSNQPQHF.

The chain links TRBV28 to TRBJ1-1; D is undetermined. V lost 2 bases and J 1 base, leaving 8 bases between the germline ends. Germline loops: CDR1 MDHEN, CDR2 SYDVKM. This CDR3 contains 14 residues. CDR3 amino acids: CASSLIQTNTEAFF. The CDR3 DNA reads as TGTGCCAGCAGTTTAATACAGACGAACACTGAAGCTTTCTTT.

The CDR3 region is CASSTGTGEYEQYF. The CDR3 DNA follows: TGTGCCAGTAGTACCGGGACAGGGGAGTACGAGCAGTACTTC. V and J are TRBV19 and TRBJ2-7; 10 nucleotides line up with TRBD1. The CDR3 is made up of 14 amino acids. With 4 bases clipped from V and 4 bases from J, the junction kept 4 bases outside the gene matches. Germline CDR1 LNHDA, CDR2 SQIVND (reference sequence).

The CDR3 bases are TGTGCCAGCAGCTTAGCACAGGGCGTGAACACTGAAGCTTTCTTT. It is translated as CASSLAQGVNTEAFF. V and J are TRBV11-3 and TRBJ1-1; tentative D call: TRBD1 (6 bases). The V gene's germline CDR1 is SGHNT and CDR2 YENEEA. There are 15 residues in the CDR3. V lost 1 base and J lost 0, with 9 bases in between.

V usage is TRBV13 and J usage is TRBJ1-1; D is perhaps TRBD1 (6 bases). There are 11 residues in the CDR3. Trimming cost V 1 base and J 10 bases, with 7 bases left between them. CDR1 is PRHDT and CDR2 is FYEKMQ in the germline V gene (reference sequence). DNA of the CDR3: TGTGCCAGCAGCTTAGTAGGGGGAGCTTTCTTT. It yields the protein CASSLVGGAFF.

V usage is TRBV6-5 and J usage is TRBJ1-2; a weak D match, TRBD1 (6 bases). V was clipped by 6 bases and J by 7 bases, with 21 bases between them. Germline CDR1 reads MNHEY; CDR2 reads SVGAGI. The CDR3 consists of 15 residues. The CDR3 reads CASSMGRTGMGGYTF. The CDR3 DNA follows: TGTGCCAGCAGCATGGGCCGAACAGGGATGGGTGGCTACACCTTC.

V is TRBV29-1 and J is TRBJ1-3; D is uncertain. CDR3 length equals 13 residues. Germline CDR1 reads SQVTM; CDR2 reads ANQGSEA. V shed 3 bases and J shed 4 bases, with 10 bases lying between them. The CDR3, as DNA: TGCAGCGTTGACAGTACAGCGGGAAACACCATATATTTT. Encoded protein: CSVDSTAGNTIYF.

The CDR3 protein is CASSVDIDPLEQYF. The CDR3 nucleotides are TGTGCCAGCAGCGTAGACATAGACCCCCTCGAGCAGTACTTC. This rearrangement joins TRBV9 to TRBJ2-7; D gene ambiguous. V was pared by 0 bases and J by 6 bases, with 13 bases between. Germline loops: CDR1 SGDLS, CDR2 YYNGEE. This CDR3 region has 14 residues.

This sequence joins TRBV19 and TRBJ2-7; 7 nucleotides align to TRBD2. The trim removed 3 bases at V and 3 bases at J, leaving 8 bases unmatched. The CDR3 is made up of 15 amino acids. In germline, CDR1 is LNHDA, CDR2 SQIVND (reference sequence). DNA for the CDR3: TGTGCCAGTAGTATCATGGCGGGAGAAATCTACGAGCAGTACTTC. It is translated as CASSIMAGEIYEQYF.

The chain is built from TRBV27 and TRBJ2-5; no definite D call. CDR1 and CDR2 (germline): MNHEY, SMNVEV (reference sequence). The CDR3 totals 12 residues. Trimming stripped 8 bases from V and 4 bases from J, with 11 bases between. In DNA form, the CDR3 reads TGTGCCAGCCTACCGAGAGGAGAGACCCAGTACTTC. This sequence encodes CASLPRGETQYF.

The chain carries TRBV7-3 and TRBJ2-3; tentatively, D is TRBD1 (5 bases). Germline CDR1 is SGHTA and CDR2 is FQGTGA. Deletions cut 2 bases from V and 5 bases from J, with 8 bases between. The CDR3 is 13 amino acids. CDR3 sequence reads: CASSLDRKDTQYF. CDR3 nucleotides: TGTGCCAGCAGCTTAGACAGAAAAGATACGCAGTATTTT.

This sequence joins TRBV7-2 and TRBJ2-1; 7 nucleotides agree with TRBD2. There are 15 residues in the CDR3. The V segment lost 1 base and the J segment 3 bases; nucleotides outside the gene matches: 3. Germline CDR1 is SGHTA and CDR2 is FQGNSA. CDR3: CASSLEVAGYNEQFF. Written as DNA, the CDR3 is TGTGCCAGCAGCTTAGAGGTAGCGGGCTACAATGAGCAGTTCTTC.

J is TRBJ1-2 and V is TRBV4-2; perhaps TRBD1 as D (5 bases). V was shortened by 0 bases and J by 4 bases, with 12 bases between the two germline ends. The germline gives CDR1 LGHNA, CDR2 YNFKEQ. The CDR3 extends over 15 amino acids. CDR3 sequence reads: CASSQERDGLYGYTF. CDR3 DNA: TGTGCCAGCAGCCAAGAAAGGGACGGGCTCTATGGCTACACCTTC.

The V gene is TRBV27, the J gene TRBJ2-7; D uncertain. Trimming pared 5 bases from V and 0 bases from J, leaving 11 bases between. The germline V gene encodes CDR1 MNHEY and CDR2 SMNVEV (reference sequence). The CDR3 runs 14 residues. The CDR3 sequence is CASSMTASSYEQYF. CDR3 DNA sequence: TGTGCCAGCAGTATGACGGCAAGCTCCTACGAGCAGTACTTC.

About this clone: The sample contains more than one DNA sequence encoding this CDR3. The chain links TRBV2 to TRBJ2-3; D call uncertain. Germline CDR1 reads SNHLY; CDR2 reads FYNNEI. The CDR3 consists of 14 residues. Trimming took off 1 base at V and 0 bases at J, with 5 bases between the two ends. CDR3 nucleotides: TGTGCCAGCAGTGAAGGTCCAAGCACAGATACGCAGTATTTT. Its protein product is CASSEGPSTDTQYF.